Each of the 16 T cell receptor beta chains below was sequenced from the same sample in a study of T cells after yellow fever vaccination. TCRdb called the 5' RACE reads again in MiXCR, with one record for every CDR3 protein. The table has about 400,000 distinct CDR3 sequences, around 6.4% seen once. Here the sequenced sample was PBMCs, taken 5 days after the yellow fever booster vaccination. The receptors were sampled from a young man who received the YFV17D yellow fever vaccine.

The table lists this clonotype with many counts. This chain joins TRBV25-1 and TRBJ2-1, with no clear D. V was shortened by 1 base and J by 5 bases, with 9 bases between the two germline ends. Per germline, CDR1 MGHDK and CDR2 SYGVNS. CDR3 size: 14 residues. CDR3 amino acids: CASSEWGTNNEQFF. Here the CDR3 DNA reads TGTGCCAGCAGTGAATGGGGTACTAACAATGAGCAGTTCTTC.

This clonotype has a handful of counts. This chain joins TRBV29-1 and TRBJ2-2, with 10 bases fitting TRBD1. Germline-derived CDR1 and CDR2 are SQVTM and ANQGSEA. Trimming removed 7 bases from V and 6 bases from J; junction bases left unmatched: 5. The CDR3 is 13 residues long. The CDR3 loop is CSGGQGSSGELFF. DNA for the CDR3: TGCAGCGGGGGACAGGGGAGCTCCGGGGAGCTGTTTTTT.

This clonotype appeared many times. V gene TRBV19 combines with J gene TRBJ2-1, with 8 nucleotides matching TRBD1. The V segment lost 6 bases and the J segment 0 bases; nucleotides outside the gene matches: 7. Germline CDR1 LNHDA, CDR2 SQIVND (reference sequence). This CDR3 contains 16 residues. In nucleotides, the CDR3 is TGTGCCAGTAGCCGACAGGGGTTCAGCTCCTACAATGAGCAGTTCTTC. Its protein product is CASSRQGFSSYNEQFF.

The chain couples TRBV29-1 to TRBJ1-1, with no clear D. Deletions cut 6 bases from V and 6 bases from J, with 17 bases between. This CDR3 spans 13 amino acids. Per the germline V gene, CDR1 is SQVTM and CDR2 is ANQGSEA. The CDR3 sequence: CSVAPDPPPEAFF. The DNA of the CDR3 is TGCAGCGTCGCCCCTGACCCTCCCCCTGAAGCTTTCTTT.

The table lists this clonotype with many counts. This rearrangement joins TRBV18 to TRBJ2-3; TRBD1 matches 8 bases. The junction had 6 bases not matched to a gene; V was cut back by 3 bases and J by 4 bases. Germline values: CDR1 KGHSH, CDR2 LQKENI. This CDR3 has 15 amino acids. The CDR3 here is CASSPLTGVADTQYF. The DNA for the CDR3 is TGTGCCAGCTCACCCTTGACAGGGGTGGCAGATACGCAGTATTTT.

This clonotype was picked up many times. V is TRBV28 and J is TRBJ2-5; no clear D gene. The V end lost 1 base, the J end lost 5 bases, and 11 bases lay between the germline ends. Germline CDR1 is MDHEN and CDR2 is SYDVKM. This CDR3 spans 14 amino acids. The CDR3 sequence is CASSLSVAQETQYF. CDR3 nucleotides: TGTGCCAGCAGTTTATCAGTTGCCCAGGAGACCCAGTACTTC. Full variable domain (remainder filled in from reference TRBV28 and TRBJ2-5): DVKVTQSSRYLVKRTGEKVFLECVQDMDHENMFWYRQDPGLGLRLIYFSYDVKMKEKGDIPEGYSVSREKKERFSLILESASTNQTSMYLCASSLSVAQETQYFGPGTRLLVL.

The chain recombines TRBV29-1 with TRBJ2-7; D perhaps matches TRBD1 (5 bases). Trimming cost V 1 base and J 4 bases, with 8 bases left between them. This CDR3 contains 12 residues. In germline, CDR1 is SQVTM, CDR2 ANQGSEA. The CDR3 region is CSVEVGVYEQYF. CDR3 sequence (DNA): TGCAGCGTTGAAGTAGGGGTTTACGAGCAGTACTTC.

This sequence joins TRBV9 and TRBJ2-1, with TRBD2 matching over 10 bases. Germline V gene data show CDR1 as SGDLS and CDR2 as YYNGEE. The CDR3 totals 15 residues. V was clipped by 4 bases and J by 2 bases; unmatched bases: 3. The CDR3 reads CASSTSGTTYNEQFF. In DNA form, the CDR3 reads TGTGCCAGCAGCACTAGCGGGACGACCTACAATGAGCAGTTCTTC.

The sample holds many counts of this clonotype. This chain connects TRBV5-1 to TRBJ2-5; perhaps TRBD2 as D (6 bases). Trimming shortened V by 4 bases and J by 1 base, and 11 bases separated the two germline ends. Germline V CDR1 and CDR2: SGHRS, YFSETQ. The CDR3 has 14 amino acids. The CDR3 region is CASSPGTSQETQYF. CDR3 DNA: TGCGCCAGCAGCCCCGGGACTTCCCAAGAGACCCAGTACTTC. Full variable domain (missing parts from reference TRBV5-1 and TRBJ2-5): KAGVTQTPRYLIKTRGQQVTLSCSPISGHRSVSWYQQTPGQGLQFLFEYFSETQRNKGNFPGRFSGRQFSNSRSEMNVSTLELGDSALYLCASSPGTSQETQYFGPGTRLLVL.

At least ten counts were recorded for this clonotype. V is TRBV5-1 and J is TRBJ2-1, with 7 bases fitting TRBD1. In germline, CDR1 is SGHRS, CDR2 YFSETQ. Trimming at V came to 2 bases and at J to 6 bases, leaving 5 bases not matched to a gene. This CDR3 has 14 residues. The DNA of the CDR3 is TGCGCCAGCAGCTTTCTGGCAGGGGGCAATGAGCAGTTCTTC. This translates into CASSFLAGGNEQFF.

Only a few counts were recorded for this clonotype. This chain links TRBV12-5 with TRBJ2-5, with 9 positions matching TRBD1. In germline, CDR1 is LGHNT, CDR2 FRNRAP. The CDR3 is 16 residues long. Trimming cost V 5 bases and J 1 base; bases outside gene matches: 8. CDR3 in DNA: TGTGCTAGTGGTCCGGGACAGGGTTTCCTCCAAGAGACCCAGTACTTC. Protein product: CASGPGQGFLQETQYF.

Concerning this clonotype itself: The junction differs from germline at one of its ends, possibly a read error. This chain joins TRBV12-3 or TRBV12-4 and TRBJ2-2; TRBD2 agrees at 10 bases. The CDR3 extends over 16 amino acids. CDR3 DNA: TGTGCCAGCAGTTTCCTACTAGCGGGAAACACCGGGGAGCCGTTTTTT. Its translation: CASSFLLAGNTGEPFF.

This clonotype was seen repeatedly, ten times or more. CDR3 DNA sequence: TGTGCCAGCAGCCCCCGGGACAGGGGCCGGTATGAGCAGTTCTTC. Translation: CASSPRDRGRYEQFF. The chain is built from TRBV12-3 or TRBV12-4 and TRBJ2-1; TRBD1 matches at 10 bases. The V and J ends lost 6 bases and 8 bases, in that order; junction bases with no gene match: 10. CDR3 length: 15 residues.

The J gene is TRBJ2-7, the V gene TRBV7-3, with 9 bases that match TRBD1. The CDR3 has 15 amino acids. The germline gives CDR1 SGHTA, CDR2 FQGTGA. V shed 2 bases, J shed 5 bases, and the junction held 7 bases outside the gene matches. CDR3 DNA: TGTGCCAGCAGCTTATCCGGGACAGGGAGGGACGAGCAGTACTTC. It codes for CASSLSGTGRDEQYF.

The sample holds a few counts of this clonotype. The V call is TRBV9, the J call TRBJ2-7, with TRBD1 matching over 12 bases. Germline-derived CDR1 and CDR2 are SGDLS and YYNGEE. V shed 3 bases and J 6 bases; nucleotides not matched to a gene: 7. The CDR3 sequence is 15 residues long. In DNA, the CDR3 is TGTGCCAGCAGCGCGACCTGGGACAGGGGGCGCGAGCAGTACTTC. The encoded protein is CASSATWDRGREQYF.

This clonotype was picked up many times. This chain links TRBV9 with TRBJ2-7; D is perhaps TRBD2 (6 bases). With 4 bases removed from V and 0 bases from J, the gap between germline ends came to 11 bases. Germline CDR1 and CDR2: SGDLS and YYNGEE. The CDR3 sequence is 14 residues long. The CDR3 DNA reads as TGTGCCAGCAGCCCCTCGGGACTCTCCTACGAGCAGTACTTC. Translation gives CASSPSGLSYEQYF.